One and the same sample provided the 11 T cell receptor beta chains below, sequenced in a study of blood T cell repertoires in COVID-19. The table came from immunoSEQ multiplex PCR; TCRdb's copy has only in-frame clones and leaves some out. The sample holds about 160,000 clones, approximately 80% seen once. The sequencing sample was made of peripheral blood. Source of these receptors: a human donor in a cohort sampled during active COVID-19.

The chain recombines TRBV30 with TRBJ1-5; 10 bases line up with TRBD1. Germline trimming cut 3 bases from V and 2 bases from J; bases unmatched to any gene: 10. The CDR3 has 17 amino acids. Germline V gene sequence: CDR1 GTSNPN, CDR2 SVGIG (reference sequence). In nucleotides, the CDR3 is TGTGCCTGGAGGGCGACAGGGGGCGGCTGGGGCAATCAGCCCCAGCATTTT. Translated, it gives CAWRATGGGWGNQPQHF. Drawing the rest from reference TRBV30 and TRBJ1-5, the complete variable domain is SQTIHQWPATLVQPVGSPLSLECTVEGTSNPNLYWYRQAAGRGLQLLFYSVGIGQISSEVPQNLSASRPQDRQFILSSKKLLLSDSGFYLCAWRATGGGWGNQPQHFGDGTRLSIL.

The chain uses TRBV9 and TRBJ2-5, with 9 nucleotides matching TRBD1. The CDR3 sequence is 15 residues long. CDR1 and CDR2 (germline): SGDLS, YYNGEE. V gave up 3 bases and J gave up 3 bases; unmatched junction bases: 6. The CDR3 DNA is TGTGCCAGCAGCGACTCCGGGACAGGGAAAGAGACCCAGTACTTC. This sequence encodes CASSDSGTGKETQYF. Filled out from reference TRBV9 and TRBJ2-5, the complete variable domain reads DSGVTQTPKHLITATGQRVTLRCSPRSGDLSVYWYQQSLDQGLQFLIQYYNGEERAKGNILERFSAQQFPDLHSELNLSSLELGDSALYFCASSDSGTGKETQYFGPGTRLLVL.

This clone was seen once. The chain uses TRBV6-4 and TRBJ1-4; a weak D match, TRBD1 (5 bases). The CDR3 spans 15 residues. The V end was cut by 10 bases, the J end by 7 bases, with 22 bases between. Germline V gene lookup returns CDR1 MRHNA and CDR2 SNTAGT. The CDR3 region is CATRPAARVAEKLFF. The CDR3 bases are TGTGCCACCAGACCGGCTGCCAGGGTGGCTGAAAAACTGTTTTTT.

The DNA for the CDR3 is TGTGCCAGCAGCCCCAGACTGACTGGAAGCGAGCAGTACTTC. Its protein is CASSPRLTGSEQYF. The V and J genes are TRBV11-2 and TRBJ2-7; unclear D gene. Trimming removed 5 bases from V and 6 bases from J, with 17 bases in between. Germline CDR1 and CDR2: SGHAT and FQNNGV. CDR3 length: 14 amino acids.

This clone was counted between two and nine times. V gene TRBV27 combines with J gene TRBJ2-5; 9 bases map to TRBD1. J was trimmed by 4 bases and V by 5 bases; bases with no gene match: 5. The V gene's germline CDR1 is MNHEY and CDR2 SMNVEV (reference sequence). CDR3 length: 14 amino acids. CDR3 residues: CASSVDRGIETQYF. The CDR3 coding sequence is TGTGCCAGCAGTGTGGACAGGGGTATAGAGACCCAGTACTTC.

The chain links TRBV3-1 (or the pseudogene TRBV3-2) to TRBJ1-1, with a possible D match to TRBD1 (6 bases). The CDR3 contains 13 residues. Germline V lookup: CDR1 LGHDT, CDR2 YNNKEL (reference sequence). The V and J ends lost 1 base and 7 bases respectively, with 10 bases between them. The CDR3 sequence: CASSQGGQIEAFF. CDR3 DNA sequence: TGTGCCAGCAGCCAAGGCGGACAGATTGAAGCTTTCTTT.

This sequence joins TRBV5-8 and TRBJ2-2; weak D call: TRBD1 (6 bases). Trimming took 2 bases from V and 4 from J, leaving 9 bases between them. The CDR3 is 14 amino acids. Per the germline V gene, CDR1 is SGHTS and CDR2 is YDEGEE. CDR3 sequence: CASSLRQVTGELFF. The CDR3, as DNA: TGTGCCAGCAGCTTACGACAGGTCACCGGGGAGCTGTTTTTT. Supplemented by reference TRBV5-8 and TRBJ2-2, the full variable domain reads EAGVTQSPTHLIKTRGQQATLRCSPISGHTSVYWYQQALGLGLQFLLWYDEGEERNRGNFPPRFSGRQFPNYSSELNVNALELEDSALYLCASSLRQVTGELFFGEGSRLTVL.

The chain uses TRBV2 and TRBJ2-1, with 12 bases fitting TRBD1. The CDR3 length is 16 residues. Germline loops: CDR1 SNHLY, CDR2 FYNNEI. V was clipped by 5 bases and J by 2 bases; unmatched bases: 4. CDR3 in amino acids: CASSLGTGGAYNEQFF. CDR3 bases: TGTGCCAGCAGTCTTGGGACAGGGGGCGCCTACAATGAGCAGTTCTTC.

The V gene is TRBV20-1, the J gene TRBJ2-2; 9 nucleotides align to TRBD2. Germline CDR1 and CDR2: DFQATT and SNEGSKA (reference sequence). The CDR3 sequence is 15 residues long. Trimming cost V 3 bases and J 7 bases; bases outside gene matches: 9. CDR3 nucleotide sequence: TGCAGTGCTAGTGCGCGGGAGGGCCCCAACGGGGAGCTGTTTTTT. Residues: CSASAREGPNGELFF.

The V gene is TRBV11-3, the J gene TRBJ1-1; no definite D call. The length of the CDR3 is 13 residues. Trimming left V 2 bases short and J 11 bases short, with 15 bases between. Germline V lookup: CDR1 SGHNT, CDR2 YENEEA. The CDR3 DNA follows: TGTGCCAGCAGCTTATCTGGGGAGGTGGCGGCTTTCTTT. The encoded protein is CASSLSGEVAAFF.

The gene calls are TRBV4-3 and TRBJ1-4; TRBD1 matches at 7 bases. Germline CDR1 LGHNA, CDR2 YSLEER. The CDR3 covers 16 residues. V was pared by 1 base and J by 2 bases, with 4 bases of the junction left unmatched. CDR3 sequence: CASSQALRGTNEKLFF. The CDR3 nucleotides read TGCGCCAGCAGCCAAGCTCTCAGGGGGACTAATGAAAAACTGTTTTTT.